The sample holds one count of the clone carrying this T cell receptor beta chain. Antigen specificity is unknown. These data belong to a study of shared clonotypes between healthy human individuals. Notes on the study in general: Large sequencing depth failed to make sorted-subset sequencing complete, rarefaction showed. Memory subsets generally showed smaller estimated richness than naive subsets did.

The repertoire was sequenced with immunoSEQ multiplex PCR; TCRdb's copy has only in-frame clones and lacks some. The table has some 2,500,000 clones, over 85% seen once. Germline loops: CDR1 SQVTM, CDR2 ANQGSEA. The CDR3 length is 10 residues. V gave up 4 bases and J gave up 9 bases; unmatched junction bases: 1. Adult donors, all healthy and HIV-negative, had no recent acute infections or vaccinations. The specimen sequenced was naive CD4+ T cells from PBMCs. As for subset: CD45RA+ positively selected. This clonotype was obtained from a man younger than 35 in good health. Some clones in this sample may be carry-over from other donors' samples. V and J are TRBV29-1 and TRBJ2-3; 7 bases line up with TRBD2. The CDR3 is CSVGEGTQYF. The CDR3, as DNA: TGCAGCGTTGGGGAGGGAACGCAGTATTTT.